A few counts support the clone carrying this T cell receptor beta chain. TCRdb ran MiXCR on the RT-PCR reads and lists one entry per CDR3 protein. The table includes 300,000 to 350,000 distinct CDR3 sequences, roughly a fifth detected once. Germline lookup yields CDR1 SGHAT and CDR2 FQNNGV. Trimming shortened V by 5 bases and J by 5 bases, and 22 bases separated the two germline ends. This CDR3 comprises 16 residues. This sample was taken from a study of response to subunit inactivated influenza vaccine. This specimen consisted of PBMCs from blood, obtained 21 months after vaccination. The chain couples TRBV11-2 to TRBJ2-7, with D tentatively TRBD2 (7 bases). The sequence was collected from a man between 45 and 75 years old who received an inactivated influenza vaccine. The DNA of the CDR3 is TGTGCCAGCAGCCAACTTGCGGGGGCCCTCCTCAACGAGCAGTACTTC. Residues: CASSQLAGALLNEQYF.